The 25 T cell receptor beta chains listed next were all sequenced from one sample in a study of blood T cell repertoires in COVID-19. Clones were sequenced by immunoSEQ multiplex PCR, and TCRdb holds only the in-frame ones, with some missing. This sample has more than 95,000 clones; roughly four fifths occur once, and the top ten carry around 4%. Sample: peripheral blood. The receptors here all came from a woman aged 50 to 60 with acute or convalescent COVID-19.

The chain joins TRBV19 to TRBJ2-7; 8 nucleotides align to TRBD1. V shed 5 bases and J 6 bases; nucleotides not matched to a gene: 18. The germline CDR1 and CDR2 sequences are LNHDA and SQIVND (reference sequence). The CDR3 runs to 17 residues. CDR3 nucleotide sequence: TGTGCCAGTAGTGACCGTTACGGACAGGGCGCCTTTGGCGAGCAGTACTTC. Translation gives CASSDRYGQGAFGEQYF.

This chain uses TRBV2 with TRBJ2-3; tentatively, D is TRBD1 (6 bases). Germline V gene data show CDR1 as SNHLY and CDR2 as FYNNEI. The V gene lost 7 bases and the J gene lost 0 bases, with 11 bases spanning the gap. The CDR3 spans 14 residues. CDR3 residues: CASNGQTSTDTQYF. Written as DNA, the CDR3 is TGTGCCAGCAACGGACAGACTAGCACAGATACGCAGTATTTT.

The rearrangement uses TRBV21-1 and TRBJ1-2. TRBV21-1 is a pseudogene locus. The CDR3 totals 13 residues. The CDR3 loop reads CASSPRGGDGYTF. The CDR3, as DNA: TGTGCCAGCAGCCCCCGAGGGGGGGATGGCTACACCTTC.

This clone is a singleton in its sample. The rearrangement links TRBV11-2 to TRBJ2-3, with 9 bases lining up with TRBD2. The CDR3 sequence is 16 residues long. CDR1 and CDR2 from the germline V gene are SGHAT and FQNNGV. V gave up 1 base and J gave up 2 bases; unmatched junction bases: 4. CDR3 sequence reads: CASSLVASGNTDTQYF. DNA for the CDR3: TGTGCCAGCAGCTTAGTCGCTAGCGGGAACACAGATACGCAGTATTTT.

The rearrangement uses TRBV6-2 or TRBV6-3 and TRBJ2-1; no definite D call. Germline assignment: CDR1 MNHEY and CDR2 SVGEGT. V shed 6 bases and J shed 0 bases, with 9 bases lying between them. There are 14 residues in the CDR3. The CDR3, as DNA: TGTGCCAGCAGCGCCTACAGCTCCTACAATGAGCAGTTCTTC. This codes for CASSAYSSYNEQFF.

This clone turned up a few times. The V and J genes are TRBV28 and TRBJ1-2, with D possibly TRBD1 on 5 matching bases. This CDR3 region has 13 residues. V lost 3 bases and J lost 3, with 8 bases in between. From germline, CDR1 is MDHEN and CDR2 SYDVKM. This CDR3 reads CASSLTQDYGYTF. CDR3 bases: TGTGCCAGCAGTTTGACACAGGACTATGGCTACACCTTC.

This chain links TRBV10-1 with TRBJ1-4; a weak D match, TRBD1 (5 bases). Germline CDR1 and CDR2: WNHNN and SYGVQD (reference sequence). The CDR3 runs to 13 residues. V lost 2 bases and J lost 8, with 9 bases in between. In DNA form, the CDR3 reads TGCGCCAGCAGTGAGGGGGCGAAGGAAAAACTGTTTTTT. Its protein product is CASSEGAKEKLFF.

This rearrangement joins TRBV7-3 to TRBJ2-5, with D uncertain. This CDR3 has 13 amino acids. Germline V gene data show CDR1 as SGHTA and CDR2 as FQGTGA. V dropped 2 bases and J dropped 1 base, with 5 bases sitting between them. CDR3 coding DNA: TGTGCCAGCAGCTTAGCTACCCAAGAGACCCAGTACTTC. Amino acids: CASSLATQETQYF.

The chain joins TRBV18 to TRBJ2-1, with D maybe TRBD1 (5 bases). This CDR3 contains 16 residues. Germline V gene lookup returns CDR1 KGHSH and CDR2 LQKENI. Trimming removed 0 bases at V and 2 bases at J, with 11 bases between. CDR3 sequence reads: CASSPPSLGAYNEQFF. CDR3 in DNA: TGTGCCAGCTCACCACCGTCTCTAGGGGCCTACAATGAGCAGTTCTTC.

The rearrangement links TRBV6-1 to TRBJ2-7; D may be TRBD1 (6 bases). From germline, CDR1 is MNHNS and CDR2 SASEGT. The CDR3 is 14 amino acids. Trimming pared 6 bases from V and 3 bases from J, leaving 15 bases between. The DNA of the CDR3 is TGTGCCAGCAGGGCGAGACAGGAGGACTACGAGCAGTACTTC. This sequence encodes CASRARQEDYEQYF.

This clone appeared once. This rearrangement joins TRBV6-5 to TRBJ2-7; D unclear. Per the germline V gene, CDR1 is MNHEY and CDR2 is SVGAGI. CDR3 length equals 10 residues. Between the trimmed V and J ends, which lost 11 bases and 6 bases, there was a span of 11 bases. This CDR3 is CAVGDFEQYF. The DNA for the CDR3 is TGTGCCGTAGGAGATTTCGAGCAGTACTTC.

This sequence joins TRBV5-5 and TRBJ1-1; 12 bases fit TRBD1. The CDR3 is 14 residues long. The germline V gene has CDR1 SGHKS and CDR2 YYEKEE (reference sequence). V gave up 3 bases and J gave up 7 bases; unmatched junction bases: 4. The DNA for the CDR3 is TGTGCCAGCAGCTGGGACAGGGGGCGGGTTGAAGCTTTCTTT. Translation: CASSWDRGRVEAFF.

The chain links TRBV7-8 to TRBJ2-1, with D possibly being TRBD2 (6 bases). V gave up 5 bases and J gave up 8 bases, with 13 bases separating them. The CDR3 has 13 residues. Germline V gives CDR1 SGHVS, CDR2 FQNEAQ. This chain's CDR3 is CASSPPRRDEQFF. The CDR3, as DNA: TGTGCCAGCAGCCCACCACGGAGGGATGAGCAGTTCTTC.

The genes are TRBV5-8 and TRBJ2-1; TRBD1 might be the D (5 bases). Germline V gene data show CDR1 as SGHTS and CDR2 as YDEGEE. Between the trimmed V and J ends, which lost 0 bases and 0 bases, there was a span of 10 bases. The CDR3 length is 16 residues. CDR3: CASSLAQGNSYNEQFF. The CDR3 DNA follows: TGTGCCAGCAGCTTGGCTCAGGGTAACTCCTACAATGAGCAGTTCTTC.

The chain employs TRBV7-8 and TRBJ1-5; D is undetermined. V gave up 0 bases and J gave up 8 bases, with 14 bases separating them. There are 15 residues in the CDR3. Germline CDR1 is SGHVS and CDR2 is FQNEAQ. CDR3 loop: CASSLARNMLEPQHF. CDR3 sequence (DNA): TGTGCCAGCAGCTTAGCGCGGAATATGTTAGAGCCCCAGCATTTT.

V usage is TRBV13 and J usage is TRBJ2-4; TRBD2 is a possible D gene (6 bases). CDR1 and CDR2 from the germline V gene are PRHDT and FYEKMQ (reference sequence). This CDR3 has 19 residues. Trimming stripped 3 bases from V and 0 bases from J, with 21 bases between. The CDR3 is CASSLALKSEGLAKNIQYF. The CDR3 DNA is TGTGCCAGCAGCTTGGCATTAAAATCGGAGGGACTAGCCAAAAACATTCAGTACTTC. The complete variable domain, with remaining parts taken from reference TRBV13 and TRBJ2-4, reads AAGVIQSPRHLIKEKRETATLKCYPIPRHDTVYWYQQGPGQDPQFLISFYEKMQSDKGSIPDRFSAQQFSDYHSELNMSSLELGDSALYFCASSLALKSEGLAKNIQYFGAGTRLSVL.

The chain uses TRBV6-5 and TRBJ1-2; 11 bases map to TRBD1. The ends lost 6 bases at V and 3 bases at J; junction bases unmatched: 3. The CDR3 runs 14 residues. Germline lookup yields CDR1 MNHEY and CDR2 SVGAGI. Written as DNA, the CDR3 is TGTGCCAGCAGCCGGACAGGGGGCGACTATGGCTACACCTTC. It yields the protein CASSRTGGDYGYTF.

This chain joins TRBV2 and TRBJ2-1; possibly TRBD2 for D (6 bases). There are 13 residues in the CDR3. Trimming pared 7 bases from V and 5 bases from J, leaving 12 bases between. From germline, CDR1 is SNHLY and CDR2 FYNNEI. CDR3: CASNLAANNEQFF. The CDR3, as DNA: TGTGCCAGCAATTTAGCGGCGAACAATGAGCAGTTCTTC.

The chain joins TRBV5-1 to TRBJ2-1; D unclear. V lost 0 bases and J lost 0, with 10 bases in between. There are 16 residues in the CDR3. From germline, CDR1 is SGHRS and CDR2 YFSETQ. In nucleotides, the CDR3 is TGCGCCAGCAGCTTGGATACCCGTAGCTCCTACAATGAGCAGTTCTTC. Its translation is CASSLDTRSSYNEQFF.

Only one count was recorded for this clone. V is TRBV5-4 and J is TRBJ2-5; 7 bases are a match to TRBD1. Germline CDR1 SGHNT, CDR2 YYREEE (reference sequence). The CDR3 sequence is 16 residues long. V lost 4 bases to trimming and J lost 1 base; unmatched junction nucleotides: 10. CDR3 in amino acids: CASSQGDRRTQETQYF. As DNA, the CDR3 is TGTGCCAGCAGCCAAGGGGACAGAAGAACCCAAGAGACCCAGTACTTC.

This clone was counted a single time. This sequence joins TRBV19 and TRBJ2-7; tentative D call: TRBD1 (5 bases). This CDR3 is built from 14 residues. V was shortened by 4 bases and J by 0 bases, with 10 bases between the two germline ends. Germline assignment: CDR1 LNHDA and CDR2 SQIVND (reference sequence). Here the CDR3 reads CASSTTVASYEQYF. In DNA form, the CDR3 reads TGTGCCAGTAGTACGACAGTAGCCTCCTACGAGCAGTACTTC. Full variable domain (outside the CDR3, taken from reference TRBV19 and TRBJ2-7): DGGITQSPKYLFRKEGQNVTLSCEQNLNHDAMYWYRQDPGQGLRLIYYSQIVNDFQKGDIAEGYSVSREKKESFPLTVTSAQKNPTAFYLCASSTTVASYEQYFGPGTRLTVT.

This chain joins TRBV3-1 (or the pseudogene TRBV3-2) and TRBJ2-3; 14 positions match TRBD2. Germline lookup yields CDR1 LGHDT and CDR2 YNNKEL (reference sequence). Losses at the gene ends were 4 bases for V and 1 base for J; bases not matched to a gene: 13. The CDR3 spans 20 residues. Here the CDR3 DNA reads TGTGCCAGCAGCCGAAACCCCGGGACTAGCGGGAGAAGGGGCACAGATACGCAGTATTTT. Its protein product is CASSRNPGTSGRRGTDTQYF.

Concerning this clone itself: The same CDR3 also results from other DNA sequences found in this sample. The chain links TRBV2 to TRBJ1-5, with 9 bases identical to TRBD1. CDR3 size: 14 residues. The V and J ends lost 4 bases and 2 bases, in that order; junction bases with no gene match: 0. Germline V lookup: CDR1 SNHLY, CDR2 FYNNEI. The CDR3 reads CASSGTGGNQPQHF. The CDR3 DNA reads as TGTGCCAGCAGTGGGACAGGGGGCAATCAGCCCCAGCATTTT.

As regards this clone: This CDR3 is also generated by other DNA sequences in the sample. This sequence joins TRBV19 and TRBJ1-4; 9 bases are shared with TRBD1. Trimming took 6 bases from V and 4 from J; bases not matched to a gene: 3. The germline V gene encodes CDR1 LNHDA and CDR2 SQIVND (reference sequence). The CDR3 consists of 14 residues. CDR3 sequence reads: CASSTDRGNEKLFF. The CDR3 DNA reads TGTGCCAGTAGCACGGACAGGGGTAATGAAAAACTGTTTTTT.

The genes are TRBV20-1 and TRBJ1-1; the D gene is possibly TRBD1 (6 bases). The V end was cut by 3 bases, the J end by 10 bases, with 21 bases between. This CDR3 has 14 residues. The germline gives CDR1 DFQATT, CDR2 SNEGSKA (reference sequence). The CDR3 region is CSASEGGAAPGAFF. The CDR3 nucleotides are TGCAGTGCTAGTGAAGGGGGTGCTGCCCCCGGAGCTTTCTTT.